Described below is a single T cell receptor beta chain sequence and its context. With V trimmed by 6 bases and J by 7 bases, 10 bases remained unmatched. Looked up from germline, CDR1 is SGHTA and CDR2 is FQGNSA. The CDR3 contains 14 residues. Profiling relied on immunoSEQ multiplex PCR, and the TCRdb table lists in-frame clones only, not all of them. The sample has 85,000 to 90,000 clones; approximately 93% are singletons. The entry originates in a study of T cell changes during pregnancy in multiple sclerosis. The TCR originated in a female donor in good health, enrolled as a control in a pregnancy study. The gene calls are TRBV7-2 and TRBJ2-3, with TRBD2 matching 7 bases. The source was peripheral blood, collected after pregnancy. CDR3 in DNA: TGTGCCAGCAGATTCAGCGGGGTCGCGAATACGCAGTATTTT. This translates into CASRFSGVANTQYF.